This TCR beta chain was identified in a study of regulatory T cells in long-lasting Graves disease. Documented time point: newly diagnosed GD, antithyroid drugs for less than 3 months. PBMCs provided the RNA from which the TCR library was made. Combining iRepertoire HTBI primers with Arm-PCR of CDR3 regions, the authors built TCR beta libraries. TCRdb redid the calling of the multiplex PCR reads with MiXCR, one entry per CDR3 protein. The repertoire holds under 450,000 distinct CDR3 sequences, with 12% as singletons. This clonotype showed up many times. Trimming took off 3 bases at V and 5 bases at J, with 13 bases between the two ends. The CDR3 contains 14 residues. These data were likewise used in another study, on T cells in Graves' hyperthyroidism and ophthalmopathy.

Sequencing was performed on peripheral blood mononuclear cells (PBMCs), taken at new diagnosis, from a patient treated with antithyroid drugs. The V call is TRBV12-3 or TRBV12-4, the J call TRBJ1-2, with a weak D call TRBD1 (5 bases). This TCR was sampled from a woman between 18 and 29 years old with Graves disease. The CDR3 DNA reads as TGTGCCAGCAGTTTTCTCCAGGGTGGATATGGCTACACCTTC. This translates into CASSFLQGGYGYTF.